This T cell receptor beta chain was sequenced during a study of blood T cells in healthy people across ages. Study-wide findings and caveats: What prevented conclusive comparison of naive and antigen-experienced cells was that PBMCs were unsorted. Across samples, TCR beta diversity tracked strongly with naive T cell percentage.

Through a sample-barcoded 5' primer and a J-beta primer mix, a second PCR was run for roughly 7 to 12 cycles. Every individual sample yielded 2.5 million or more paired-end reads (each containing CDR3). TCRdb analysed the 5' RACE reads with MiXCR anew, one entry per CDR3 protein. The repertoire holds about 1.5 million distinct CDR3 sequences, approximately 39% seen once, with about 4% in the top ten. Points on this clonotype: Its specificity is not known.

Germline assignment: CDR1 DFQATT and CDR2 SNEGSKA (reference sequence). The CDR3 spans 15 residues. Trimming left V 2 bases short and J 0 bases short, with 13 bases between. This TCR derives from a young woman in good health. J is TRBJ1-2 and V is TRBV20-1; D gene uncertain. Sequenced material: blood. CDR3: CSARPNPSPNYGYTF. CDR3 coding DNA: TGCAGTGCTAGACCAAATCCTTCCCCTAACTATGGCTACACCTTC.